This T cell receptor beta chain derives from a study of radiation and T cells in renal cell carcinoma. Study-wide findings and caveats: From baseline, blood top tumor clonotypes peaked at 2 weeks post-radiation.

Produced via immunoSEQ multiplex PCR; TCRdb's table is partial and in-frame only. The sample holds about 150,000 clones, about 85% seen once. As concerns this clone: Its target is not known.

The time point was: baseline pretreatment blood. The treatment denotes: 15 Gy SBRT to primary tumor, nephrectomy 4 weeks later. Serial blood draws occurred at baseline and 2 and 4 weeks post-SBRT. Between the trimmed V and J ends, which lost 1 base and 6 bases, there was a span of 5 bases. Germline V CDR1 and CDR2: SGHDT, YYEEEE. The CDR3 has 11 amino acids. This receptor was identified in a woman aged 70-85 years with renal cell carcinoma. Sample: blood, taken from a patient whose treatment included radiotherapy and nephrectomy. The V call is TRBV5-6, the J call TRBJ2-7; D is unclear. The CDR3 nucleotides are TGTGCCAGCAGCTTGTCCGTCGAGCAGTACTTC. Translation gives CASSLSVEQYF.